The 26 T cell receptor beta chains listed next were all sequenced from one sample in a study of post-analysis software for immune sequencing data. No antigen has been identified for these receptors. Study-level findings and limits: There were about five TRBV segments more frequent in patients than controls, and TRBV5-6, TRBV5-1 and TRBV20-1 were among them.

Incorporated into the TCR beta cDNA libraries were unique molecular identifiers, which served to reduce PCR and sequencing biases. Via MiXCR, TCRdb re-called the PCR reads, giving one row per CDR3 protein. Among about 430,000 distinct CDR3 sequences, 39% were seen once, and the ten largest hold under 9%. Sequencing was performed on blood. These receptors were taken from a girl aged 2-10 years with multiple sclerosis.

This chain uses TRBV12-3 or TRBV12-4 with TRBJ1-2; 9 nucleotides match TRBD1. Germline trimming cut 6 bases from V and 1 base from J; bases unmatched to any gene: 3. The length of the CDR3 is 14 residues. As DNA, the CDR3 is TGTGCCAGCAGGGGACAGGGCATTAACTATGGCTACACCTTC. This translates into CASRGQGINYGYTF.

The rearrangement uses TRBV29-1 and TRBJ1-5; possible D gene TRBD1, 6 bases. The V end was cut by 7 bases, the J end by 4 bases, with 14 bases between. Germline CDR1 is SQVTM and CDR2 is ANQGSEA. This CDR3 contains 13 residues. CDR3 nucleotide sequence: TGCAGCGCCAAGGACAGCCTTAATCAGCCCCAGCATTTT. Its protein is CSAKDSLNQPQHF.

This rearrangement joins TRBV4-1 to TRBJ2-1; the D is unclear. This CDR3 region has 15 residues. From germline, CDR1 is MGHRA and CDR2 YSYEKL. V was pared by 4 bases and J by 5 bases, with 15 bases between. CDR3 region: CASSPHAWANNEQFF. The CDR3 DNA reads as TGCGCCAGCAGCCCCCATGCTTGGGCCAACAATGAGCAGTTCTTC.

The chain carries TRBV11-2 and TRBJ2-3; 11 bases match TRBD2. J gave up 2 bases and V 2 bases, and 3 bases lay outside the gene matches. In germline, CDR1 is SGHAT, CDR2 FQNNGV. This CDR3 has 16 residues. The CDR3 nucleotides are TGTGCCAGCAGCTTAACTAGCGGGGGCTACACAGATACGCAGTATTTT. Amino acid sequence: CASSLTSGGYTDTQYF.

To note about this clonotype: One end of the junction varies from germline; a read error may be responsible. The chain is built from TRBV7-6 and TRBJ2-6; the D gene is possibly TRBD1 (5 bases). Germline loops: CDR1 SGHVS, CDR2 FNYEAQ. This CDR3 region has 16 residues. Here the CDR3 reads CASSLMGYSGASVLTF. CDR3 DNA sequence: TGTGCCAGCAGCTTAATGGGGTACTCTGGGGCCAGCGTCCTGACTTTC.

CDR3 residues: CASSPTPRGYTF. DNA for the CDR3: TGTGCCAGCAGCCCAACCCCACGGGGCTACACCTTC. The J gene is TRBJ1-2, the V gene TRBV5-5; D is undetermined. From germline, CDR1 is SGHKS and CDR2 YYEKEE (reference sequence). CDR3 length equals 12 residues. Trimming cost V 4 bases and J 8 bases, with 12 bases left between them.

This rearrangement joins TRBV14 to TRBJ2-1, with D unresolved. Deletions cut 1 base from V and 3 bases from J, with 10 bases between. CDR3 size: 15 residues. Germline values: CDR1 SGHDN, CDR2 FVKESK. The DNA for the CDR3 is TGTGCCAGCAGCCAAGGGACGTTTTTCTACAATGAGCAGTTCTTC. It translates to CASSQGTFFYNEQFF.

This clonotype came up a few times. This chain uses TRBV2 with TRBJ2-3; D is unresolved. The germline V and J ends were trimmed by 8 bases and 3 bases, with 12 bases remaining between them. This CDR3 contains 13 residues. Germline V gives CDR1 SNHLY, CDR2 FYNNEI. The CDR3 sequence is CASSVVGTDTQYF. In DNA form, the CDR3 reads TGTGCCAGCTCAGTAGTTGGTACAGATACGCAGTATTTT.

The genes are TRBV5-6 and TRBJ1-6; D is unclear. Between the trimmed V and J ends, which lost 3 bases and 10 bases, there was a span of 20 bases. The CDR3 is 16 residues long. Germline V CDR1 and CDR2: SGHDT, YYEEEE. The CDR3: CASSSDGRNLGSPLHF. The CDR3 bases are TGTGCCAGCAGCTCTGACGGACGGAACCTGGGATCACCCCTCCACTTT.

The V and J genes are TRBV7-9 and TRBJ1-4; 10 positions agree with TRBD1. The germline V gene has CDR1 SEHNR and CDR2 FQNEAQ (reference sequence). With V trimmed by 4 bases and J by 5 bases, 10 bases remained unmatched. The length of the CDR3 is 17 residues. The CDR3 spells CASSCPGTGEKNEKLFF. The DNA for the CDR3 is TGTGCCAGCAGCTGTCCCGGGACAGGGGAGAAAAATGAAAAACTGTTTTTT.

V and J are TRBV20-1 and TRBJ2-1; 7 bases agree with TRBD2. The CDR3 runs to 13 residues. Trimming at V came to 3 bases and at J to 4 bases, leaving 3 bases not matched to a gene. Germline CDR1 and CDR2: DFQATT and SNEGSKA (reference sequence). CDR3 amino acids: CSARPRGYNEQFF. CDR3 nucleotide sequence: TGCAGTGCTAGGCCGCGGGGGTACAATGAGCAGTTCTTC.

The V and J genes are TRBV5-5 and TRBJ1-6; TRBD1 is a possible D gene (5 bases). Germline values: CDR1 SGHKS, CDR2 YYEKEE (reference sequence). The CDR3 sequence is 14 residues long. V was shortened by 3 bases and J by 5 bases, with 9 bases between the two germline ends. The CDR3: CASSYRPDNSPLHF. The DNA for the CDR3 is TGTGCCAGCAGCTACAGGCCTGATAATTCACCCCTCCACTTT.

The table lists this clonotype with a few counts. The CDR3 sequence: CASSLWASRIHPYEQYF. DNA for the CDR3: TGTGCCAGCAGTTTATGGGCGAGCAGAATCCACCCCTACGAGCAGTACTTC. The J gene is TRBJ2-7, the V gene TRBV28, with D hard to call. This CDR3 is built from 17 residues. The ends were cut back, 0 bases at V and 2 bases at J, with 17 bases in the middle. CDR1 is MDHEN and CDR2 is SYDVKM in the germline V gene.

This chain connects TRBV5-1 to TRBJ2-6, with TRBD1 matching over 7 bases. The germline V gene has CDR1 SGHRS and CDR2 YFSETQ. This CDR3 comprises 19 residues. J gave up 0 bases and V 1 base, and 10 bases lay outside the gene matches. As DNA, the CDR3 is TGCGCCAGCAGCTTGCACCAGGGGGACAGTCTCTCTGGGGCCAACGTCCTGACTTTC. Residues: CASSLHQGDSLSGANVLTF.

The J gene is TRBJ2-7, the V gene TRBV7-2, with 13 bases aligning to TRBD2. V was pared by 4 bases and J by 4 bases, with 4 bases of the junction left unmatched. The CDR3 has 15 residues. Germline V lookup: CDR1 SGHTA, CDR2 FQGNSA. In DNA form, the CDR3 reads TGTGCCAGCAGCTCAGGACTAGCGGGAGCGTACGAGCAGTACTTC. Translating gives CASSSGLAGAYEQYF.

The DNA for the CDR3 is TGTGCCAGCAGCCACGTGCGGGAGAGGACAGATACGCAGTATTTT. Protein sequence: CASSHVRERTDTQYF. This rearrangement joins TRBV7-2 to TRBJ2-3; 7 bases line up with TRBD2. The CDR3 is made up of 15 amino acids. Germline CDR1 and CDR2: SGHTA and FQGNSA. V shed 5 bases, J shed 3 bases, and the junction held 8 bases outside the gene matches.

The chain uses TRBV5-5 and TRBJ1-5; D gene uncertain. Germline CDR1 reads SGHKS; CDR2 reads YYEKEE (reference sequence). The V gene lost 0 bases and the J gene lost 3 bases, with 10 bases spanning the gap. The CDR3 sequence is 15 residues long. The CDR3 region is CASSLVGGPNQPQHF. CDR3 DNA sequence: TGTGCCAGCAGCTTGGTCGGCGGCCCCAATCAGCCCCAGCATTTT.

This clonotype occurred a few times. This rearrangement joins TRBV7-6 to TRBJ2-3, with D unresolved. The CDR3 runs 14 residues. V was pared by 1 base and J by 2 bases, with 7 bases between. Germline V gene sequence: CDR1 SGHVS, CDR2 FNYEAQ. The CDR3 is CASSLGLITDTQYF. The CDR3 DNA sequence: TGTGCCAGCAGCTTAGGTCTAATCACAGATACGCAGTATTTT.

V is TRBV29-1 and J is TRBJ1-2; the match to TRBD1 covers 7 bases. CDR1 is SQVTM, CDR2 ANQGSEA, per germline. The length of the CDR3 is 10 residues. After removal of 4 bases from V and 8 bases from J, the junction contained 1 base not matched to a gene. The CDR3 protein is CSVGQGGYTF. CDR3 sequence (DNA): TGCAGCGTTGGACAGGGCGGCTACACCTTC. Variable domain in full (rest from reference TRBV29-1 and TRBJ1-2): SAVISQKPSRDICQRGTSLTIQCQVDSQVTMMFWYRQQPGQSLTLIATANQGSEATYESGFVIDKFPISRPNLTFSTLTVSNMSPEDSSIYLCSVGQGGYTFGSGTRLTVV.

This clonotype was picked up a small number of times. V gene TRBV5-1 combines with J gene TRBJ2-5, with D tentatively TRBD1 or TRBD2 (7 bases each). The CDR3 is made up of 14 amino acids. V dropped 2 bases and J dropped 2 bases, with 10 bases sitting between them. CDR1 is SGHRS and CDR2 is YFSETQ in the germline V gene. The CDR3 region has the DNA TGCGCCAGCAGCTTTCAGGGGGGGCAAGAGACCCAGTACTTC. This codes for CASSFQGGQETQYF.

In its sample, this clonotype was seen a few times. This chain links TRBV6-6 with TRBJ2-3; the match to TRBD2 covers 10 bases. The length of the CDR3 is 15 residues. V shed 5 bases and J 1 base; nucleotides not matched to a gene: 3. In germline, CDR1 is MNHNY, CDR2 SVGAGI (reference sequence). CDR3 loop: CASSGTSVGTDTQYF. The CDR3 bases are TGTGCCAGCAGTGGGACTAGCGTAGGCACAGATACGCAGTATTTT.

CDR3 DNA: TGTGCCAGCAGCAACGCCCGGGACTTATCCTACGAGCAGTACTTC. Its translation: CASSNARDLSYEQYF. The chain has TRBV7-2 and TRBJ2-7; D might be TRBD2 (6 bases). Germline V gene data show CDR1 as SGHTA and CDR2 as FQGNSA. The V end was cut by 5 bases, the J end by 1 base, with 15 bases between. The CDR3 length is 15 residues.

The V and J genes are TRBV29-1 and TRBJ1-1; D not certain. V lost 6 bases and J lost 4, with 12 bases in between. Germline values: CDR1 SQVTM, CDR2 ANQGSEA. This CDR3 is 12 amino acids long. The CDR3 spells CSVADPSTEAFF. The CDR3 DNA is TGCAGCGTCGCGGACCCGTCCACTGAAGCTTTCTTT.

The chain employs TRBV7-3 and TRBJ1-5; the match to TRBD1 covers 8 bases. CDR1 SGHTA and CDR2 FQGTGA come from the germline V gene. V was clipped by 5 bases and J by 5 bases; unmatched bases: 11. The CDR3 totals 16 residues. The CDR3 protein is CASSRGARQGHQPQHF. In DNA, the CDR3 is TGTGCCAGCAGCAGAGGCGCGAGACAGGGGCATCAGCCCCAGCATTTT.

The rearrangement links TRBV29-1 to TRBJ1-4; no definite D call. Germline assignment: CDR1 SQVTM and CDR2 ANQGSEA. V was cut by 7 bases and J by 6 bases, with 6 bases left in between. The CDR3 is 10 amino acids. CDR3 region: CSAVDEKLFF. In DNA, the CDR3 is TGCAGCGCCGTGGATGAAAAACTGTTTTTT.

V gene TRBV27 combines with J gene TRBJ1-1; 7 positions agree with TRBD1. Losses at the gene ends were 5 bases for V and 6 bases for J; bases not matched to a gene: 12. The CDR3 loop spans 15 amino acids. Germline V gene lookup returns CDR1 MNHEY and CDR2 SMNVEV (reference sequence). The CDR3 is CASSPSDRLGAEAFF. Here the CDR3 DNA reads TGTGCCAGCAGTCCTTCGGACAGGCTGGGGGCTGAAGCTTTCTTT.